Shown below are 29 T cell receptor beta chains from a single sample sequenced in a study of blood T cell repertoires in COVID-19. Here immunoSEQ multiplex PCR was the method, and the copy in TCRdb shows in-frame clones only, minus some. The sample lists roughly 230,000 clones, around four fifths occurring once. Input material: peripheral blood. These receptors were collected from a woman aged 55-70 years with active or convalescent COVID-19.

The V gene is TRBV5-4, the J gene TRBJ1-4, with D hard to call. V lost 4 bases, J lost 0 bases, and 10 bases lay in between. The CDR3 contains 15 residues. CDR1 is SGHNT and CDR2 is YYREEE in the germline V gene (reference sequence). The CDR3 sequence is CASSAGGATNEKLFF. The CDR3 DNA sequence: TGTGCCAGCAGCGCTGGCGGGGCAACTAATGAAAAACTGTTTTTT.

The V and J genes are TRBV2 and TRBJ2-5; TRBD2 matches 7 bases. The length of the CDR3 is 13 residues. Per germline, CDR1 SNHLY and CDR2 FYNNEI. With 7 bases clipped from V and 5 bases from J, the junction kept 7 bases outside the gene matches. CDR3 loop: CASKWGGRETQYF. The CDR3 DNA sequence: TGTGCCAGCAAGTGGGGGGGACGGGAGACCCAGTACTTC.

The CDR3 DNA reads TGTGCCAGCAGCCTAGATCCCTTCTACGAGCAGTACTTC. This codes for CASSLDPFYEQYF. J is TRBJ2-7 and V is TRBV7-9; no clear D gene. The length of the CDR3 is 13 residues. Germline CDR1 is SEHNR and CDR2 is FQNEAQ (reference sequence). Trimming pared 5 bases from V and 3 bases from J, leaving 11 bases between.

The V call is TRBV30, the J call TRBJ1-2; D not resolved. Germline values: CDR1 GTSNPN, CDR2 SVGIG (reference sequence). The V and J ends lost 4 bases and 0 bases respectively, with 9 bases between them. CDR3 length: 13 amino acids. The CDR3 DNA follows: TGTGCCTGGATCGCCCGGGCTAACTATGGCTACACCTTC. It translates to CAWIARANYGYTF.

This chain joins TRBV3-1 (or the pseudogene TRBV3-2) and TRBJ1-4; D perhaps matches TRBD1 (6 bases). CDR3 length: 14 amino acids. Germline CDR1 is LGHDT and CDR2 is YNNKEL (reference sequence). With 0 bases removed from V and 7 bases from J, the gap between germline ends came to 9 bases. The CDR3 coding sequence is TGTGCCAGCAGCCAAGACAGGGGAAGTGAAAAACTGTTTTTT. Protein product: CASSQDRGSEKLFF.

The J gene is TRBJ1-4, the V gene TRBV5-5; perhaps TRBD1 as D (6 bases). The CDR3 loop spans 17 amino acids. Between the trimmed V and J ends, which lost 0 bases and 3 bases, there was a span of 15 bases. The V gene's germline CDR1 is SGHKS and CDR2 YYEKEE (reference sequence). The CDR3 sequence: CASSLAQGLMANEKLFF. CDR3 sequence (DNA): TGTGCCAGCAGCTTGGCGCAGGGGCTCATGGCTAATGAAAAACTGTTTTTT.

The J gene is TRBJ1-2, the V gene TRBV6-5; D is ambiguous. The CDR3 is 14 amino acids. V lost 8 bases to trimming and J lost 3 bases, with 16 bases between them. Germline V gives CDR1 MNHEY, CDR2 SVGAGI. In DNA form, the CDR3 reads TGTGCCAGCGCCGCGCGGGCGCGAGACTATGGCTACACCTTC. It specifies CASAARARDYGYTF.

The CDR3 DNA reads as TGTGCCACCAGTGATTTAAACCCCTCAACAGGGTACAGTGGCTACACCTTC. This sequence encodes CATSDLNPSTGYSGYTF. This chain connects TRBV24-1 to TRBJ1-2, with D tentatively TRBD1 (6 bases). From germline, CDR1 is KGHDR and CDR2 SFDVKD. The CDR3 is made up of 17 amino acids. Trimming left V 1 base short and J 7 bases short, with 21 bases between.

The V gene is TRBV7-8, the J gene TRBJ2-7, with D unclear. Germline-derived CDR1 and CDR2 are SGHVS and FQNEAQ. The CDR3 spans 16 residues. V gave up 1 base and J gave up 2 bases, with 15 bases separating them. CDR3 nucleotide sequence: TGTGCCAGCAGCTTAGGCGTAAGCCGACAACCCTACGAGCAGTACTTC. Its translation is CASSLGVSRQPYEQYF.

The V call is TRBV6-5, the J call TRBJ2-1; 8 bases agree with TRBD2. The trim removed 7 bases at V and 4 bases at J, leaving 9 bases unmatched. The CDR3 length is 15 residues. Germline-derived CDR1 and CDR2 are MNHEY and SVGAGI. CDR3 residues: CASTNGRGVYNEQFF. DNA of the CDR3: TGTGCCAGCACCAACGGGAGGGGGGTATACAATGAGCAGTTCTTC.

J is TRBJ1-2 and V is TRBV6-1; D call uncertain. V gave up 2 bases and J gave up 9 bases, with 10 bases separating them. Looked up from germline, CDR1 is MNHNS and CDR2 is SASEGT. The CDR3 has 12 residues. This CDR3 reads CASSEREGRYTF. The CDR3 region has the DNA TGTGCCAGCAGTGAACGAGAGGGTCGCTACACCTTC.

The CDR3 sequence: CASSYGTTSTDTQYF. In DNA form, the CDR3 reads TGTGCCAGCAGCTATGGGACAACTAGCACAGATACGCAGTATTTT. V gene TRBV11-3 combines with J gene TRBJ2-3; maybe TRBD1 (6 bases). Germline loops: CDR1 SGHNT, CDR2 YENEEA. CDR3 length equals 15 residues. Trimming took 4 bases from V and 0 from J, leaving 11 bases between them.

The CDR3 is CASSHPGQPSGNTIYF. DNA for the CDR3: TGTGCCAGCAGCCACCCGGGACAGCCCTCTGGAAACACCATATATTTT. The chain has TRBV4-2 and TRBJ1-3; 7 nucleotides match TRBD1. The V and J ends lost 3 bases and 0 bases, in that order; junction bases with no gene match: 5. The CDR3 is 16 amino acids. CDR1 is LGHNA, CDR2 YNFKEQ, per germline.

The chain couples TRBV7-9 to TRBJ2-7, with 14 bases aligning to TRBD2. The V gene's germline CDR1 is SEHNR and CDR2 FQNEAQ (reference sequence). The V segment lost 4 bases and the J segment 5 bases; nucleotides outside the gene matches: 7. The CDR3 extends over 16 amino acids. The CDR3 is CASSSGTSGRRDEQYF. The CDR3 nucleotides are TGTGCCAGCAGCTCCGGGACTAGCGGGAGAAGAGACGAGCAGTACTTC. Based on the CDR3 plus reference TRBV7-9 and TRBJ2-7, the full variable domain is DTGVSQNPRHKITKRGQNVTFRCDPISEHNRLYWYRQTLGQGPEFLTYFQNEAQLEKSRLLSDRFSAERPKGSFSTLEIQRTEQGDSAMYLCASSSGTSGRRDEQYFGPGTRLTVT.

This clone was seen a few times. V is TRBV25-1 and J is TRBJ2-7; 7 bases line up with TRBD2. CDR1 MGHDK and CDR2 SYGVNS come from the germline V gene. Unmatched junction bases numbered 2, after V lost 1 base and J lost 5 bases. This CDR3 has 13 residues. CDR3 protein: CASSESRGDEQYF. Written as DNA, the CDR3 is TGTGCCAGCAGTGAATCTCGGGGGGACGAGCAGTACTTC.

The CDR3 spells CASSEGHNGELFF. The CDR3 coding sequence is TGTGCCAGCAGTGAAGGTCACAACGGGGAGCTGTTTTTT. V gene TRBV2 combines with J gene TRBJ2-2; D gene uncertain. This CDR3 is 13 amino acids long. Trimming stripped 1 base from V and 7 bases from J, with 7 bases between. Germline CDR1 reads SNHLY; CDR2 reads FYNNEI.

The count of this clone is one. This chain uses TRBV10-1 with TRBJ1-4, with 10 bases identical to TRBD1. There are 13 residues in the CDR3. With V trimmed by 6 bases and J by 7 bases, 2 bases remained unmatched. Germline CDR1 reads WNHNN; CDR2 reads SYGVQD (reference sequence). The CDR3 bases are TGCGCCAGCAGCCGGGACAGGGGTGAAAAACTGTTTTTT. Its translation: CASSRDRGEKLFF.

CDR3 amino acids: CASSRLGRSSYNEQFF. The CDR3 nucleotides read TGTGCCAGCAGTCGACTAGGCCGAAGCTCCTACAATGAGCAGTTCTTC. V gene TRBV7-8 combines with J gene TRBJ2-1; D perhaps matches TRBD2 (6 bases). The germline V gene has CDR1 SGHVS and CDR2 FQNEAQ. There are 16 residues in the CDR3. V shed 6 bases and J shed 0 bases, with 15 bases lying between them. The full variable domain, completed using reference TRBV7-8 and TRBJ2-1, is GAGVSQSPRYKVAKRGQDVALRCDPISGHVSLFWYQQALGQGPEFLTYFQNEAQLDKSGLPSDRFFAERPEGSVSTLKIQRTQQEDSAVYLCASSRLGRSSYNEQFFGPGTRLTVL.

This chain's CDR3 is CASSLSGSSTDTQYF. The CDR3 DNA is TGTGCCAGCAGTCTAAGCGGGAGTTCGACAGATACGCAGTATTTT. This chain joins TRBV6-5 and TRBJ2-3, with 8 bases that match TRBD2. Looked up from germline, CDR1 is MNHEY and CDR2 is SVGAGI. The CDR3 is 15 amino acids. J lost 3 bases, V lost 5 bases, and 7 bases had no gene match.

The chain couples TRBV19 to TRBJ2-4; D not resolved. The germline CDR1 and CDR2 sequences are LNHDA and SQIVND (reference sequence). This CDR3 region has 16 residues. The germline V and J ends were trimmed by 6 bases and 8 bases, with 23 bases remaining between them. In DNA, the CDR3 is TGTGCCAGTAGCCAACCCACGACGGGTTATGAGGACATTCAGTACTTC. Translation gives CASSQPTTGYEDIQYF. Based on the CDR3 plus reference TRBV19 and TRBJ2-4, the full variable domain is DGGITQSPKYLFRKEGQNVTLSCEQNLNHDAMYWYRQDPGQGLRLIYYSQIVNDFQKGDIAEGYSVSREKKESFPLTVTSAQKNPTAFYLCASSQPTTGYEDIQYFGAGTRLSVL.

This chain uses TRBV27 with TRBJ2-1; 9 nucleotides align to TRBD2. Germline loops: CDR1 MNHEY, CDR2 SMNVEV (reference sequence). This CDR3 contains 14 residues. V shed 7 bases, J shed 4 bases, and the junction held 5 bases outside the gene matches. CDR3 region: CASTPAGGYNEQFF. The CDR3 DNA sequence: TGTGCCAGCACCCCCGCGGGGGGGTACAATGAGCAGTTCTTC.

J is TRBJ1-1 and V is TRBV5-6, with D perhaps TRBD1 (5 bases). Deletions cut 1 base from V and 0 bases from J, with 19 bases between. Germline assignment: CDR1 SGHDT and CDR2 YYEEEE. This CDR3 is built from 18 residues. CDR3 DNA: TGTGCCAGCAGCTTGATCGGTCCGGGGCGGGAACTGAACACTGAAGCTTTCTTT. This codes for CASSLIGPGRELNTEAFF.

V gene TRBV19 combines with J gene TRBJ1-5; 8 positions match TRBD1. The CDR3 consists of 13 residues. The germline CDR1 and CDR2 sequences are LNHDA and SQIVND (reference sequence). After removal of 6 bases from V and 7 bases from J, the junction contained 5 bases not matched to a gene. CDR3 in amino acids: CASRETGDQPQHF. The DNA of the CDR3 is TGTGCCAGTAGGGAGACAGGGGACCAGCCCCAGCATTTT.

This clone is a singleton in its sample. In nucleotides, the CDR3 is TGCAGCGTTGAAGATCGACAGGGGTTATCATACGAGCAGTACTTC. Protein sequence: CSVEDRQGLSYEQYF. V and J are TRBV29-1 and TRBJ2-7, with 8 positions matching TRBD1. Per germline, CDR1 SQVTM and CDR2 ANQGSEA. The CDR3 has 15 residues. V dropped 0 bases and J dropped 4; count of bases not matched to a gene: 8.

This rearrangement joins TRBV19 to TRBJ1-2; 8 bases are a match to TRBD1. Looked up from germline, CDR1 is LNHDA and CDR2 is SQIVND (reference sequence). This CDR3 contains 16 residues. Unmatched junction bases numbered 10, after V lost 0 bases and J lost 7 bases. The CDR3 here is CASSIDGTGRKGGYTF. The CDR3 DNA is TGTGCCAGTAGTATAGATGGGACAGGACGAAAGGGTGGCTACACCTTC.

The table lists this clone with a few counts. The J gene is TRBJ1-3, the V gene TRBV5-4; D might be TRBD1 (6 bases). This CDR3 is 15 amino acids long. V was clipped by 1 base and J by 0 bases, with 8 bases between them. CDR1 SGHNT and CDR2 YYREEE come from the germline V gene (reference sequence). DNA of the CDR3: TGTGCCAGCAGCTTGACAGGGATCTCTGGAAACACCATATATTTT. Protein sequence: CASSLTGISGNTIYF.

The chain combines TRBV20-1 with TRBJ1-1; 7 bases map to TRBD1. Germline assignment: CDR1 DFQATT and CDR2 SNEGSKA (reference sequence). Trimming at V came to 7 bases and at J to 6 bases, leaving 5 bases not matched to a gene. The CDR3 contains 11 residues. Here the CDR3 reads CSVDRVPEAFF. As DNA, the CDR3 is TGCAGTGTTGACAGGGTCCCTGAAGCTTTCTTT.

The rearrangement uses TRBV5-4 and TRBJ2-1; TRBD2 matches 10 bases. Germline V CDR1 and CDR2: SGHNT, YYREEE (reference sequence). The V and J ends lost 2 bases and 12 bases, in that order; junction bases with no gene match: 5. The CDR3 length is 13 residues. CDR3 region: CASSFSSGSWQFF. The CDR3 DNA sequence: TGTGCCAGCAGCTTTTCTAGCGGGAGCTGGCAGTTCTTC.

The V gene is TRBV2, the J gene TRBJ1-5, with D possibly TRBD1 on 5 matching bases. Germline V gene sequence: CDR1 SNHLY, CDR2 FYNNEI. V shed 8 bases and J shed 5 bases, with 13 bases lying between them. The CDR3 is made up of 13 amino acids. The CDR3 region has the DNA TGTGCCAGCGGAAAGACAGACTATCAGCCCCAGCATTTT. As protein: CASGKTDYQPQHF. Full variable domain (outside the CDR3, taken from reference TRBV2 and TRBJ1-5): EPEVTQTPSHQVTQMGQEVILRCVPISNHLYFYWYRQILGQKVEFLVSFYNNEISEKSEIFDDQFSVERPDGSNFTLKIRSTKLEDSAMYFCASGKTDYQPQHFGDGTRLSIL.